This is a list of T cell receptor beta chains from one sample in a study of regulatory T cells in long-lasting Graves disease. Each CDR3 protein gets one entry after TCRdb re-called the multiplex PCR reads with MiXCR. The sample lists approximately 690,000 distinct CDR3 sequences; about 32% were seen once. Specimen: peripheral blood mononuclear cells (PBMCs), collected when the disease was refractory, from a patient treated with antithyroid drugs. These receptors all come from a female donor with Graves disease. Both conserved end residues are part of each CDR3. The D gene is left open where the match is weak. The size field is filled for only some rows; it gives once, few, many or a size class.

j_gene	len	v_gene	abundance	d_gene	CDR3aa	CDR3nt
TRBJ2-7	14	TRBV2	many	TRBD1	CASSGNRGADEQYF	TGTGCCAGCAGTGGCAACAGGGGGGCGGACGAGCAGTACTTC
TRBJ1-2	12	TRBV7-9	NA	NA	CASSQGFRGYTF	TGTGCCAGCAGCCAAGGGTTTCGAGGCTACACCTTC
TRBJ1-3	16	TRBV6-1	NA	NA	CASSRGTLSSGNTIYF	TGTGCCAGCAGTCGCGGGACATTGAGCTCTGGAAACACCATATATTTT
TRBJ1-5	14	TRBV6-1	many	NA	CASSDGTTHQPQHF	TGTGCCAGCAGTGACGGGACAACACATCAGCCCCAGCATTTT
TRBJ1-6	13	TRBV28	few	NA	CASIGAANSPLHF	TGTGCCAGCATAGGGGCAGCAAATTCACCCCTCCACTTT
TRBJ1-2	14	TRBV20-1	NA	TRBD1	CSARLPDRAYGYTF	TGCAGTGCTAGGCTCCCGGACAGGGCCTATGGCTACACCTTC
TRBJ2-2	16	TRBV7-9	few	NA	CASSQLGGSNTGELFF	TGTGCCAGCAGCCAACTCGGGGGCTCGAACACCGGGGAGCTGTTTTTT
TRBJ1-2	15	TRBV6-1	NA	TRBD1	CASSVGTGGDYGYTF	TGTGCCAGCAGCGTCGGGACAGGGGGCGACTATGGCTACACCTTC
TRBJ1-2	14	TRBV12-3/TRBV12-4	NA	NA	CASRPHASNYGYTF	TGTGCCAGCAGGCCGCATGCGTCTAACTATGGCTACACCTTC
TRBJ1-2	15	TRBV19	NA	NA	CASSPGGYSVYGYTF	TGTGCCAGTAGCCCGGGGGGCTACTCAGTCTATGGCTACACCTTC
TRBJ2-7	12	TRBV18	NA	NA	CASSPPSSEQYF	TGTGCCAGCTCACCACCGAGCTCCGAGCAGTACTTC
TRBJ1-1	16	TRBV28	many	NA	CASSSGRRGMNTEAFF	TGTGCCAGCAGCTCGGGCCGCAGAGGAATGAACACTGAAGCTTTCTTT
TRBJ1-1	13	TRBV6-1	NA	NA	CAIKDRKSTEAFF	TGTGCCATCAAAGATCGGAAAAGCACTGAAGCTTTCTTT
TRBJ2-7	13	TRBV7-9	few	NA	CASSINSKYEQYF	TGTGCCAGCAGCATCAACTCTAAGTACGAGCAGTACTTC
TRBJ2-7	13	TRBV5-1	few	NA	CASTVGGNYEQYF	TGCGCCAGCACCGTCGGCGGGAACTACGAGCAGTACTTC
TRBJ2-1	15	TRBV5-8	NA	NA	CASSLATGIYNEQFF	TGTGCCAGCAGCTTGGCCACAGGCATCTACAATGAGCAGTTCTTC
TRBJ2-1	17	TRBV28	NA	TRBD2	CASSLNSGLAGYNEQFF	TGTGCCAGCAGCCTCAATTCGGGACTAGCGGGGTACAATGAGCAGTTCTTC
TRBJ2-6	19	TRBV6-1	few	NA	CASSEVRTGLLPGANVLTF	TGTGCCAGCAGTGAAGTGAGAACAGGGCTCTTGCCTGGGGCCAACGTCCTGACTTTC
TRBJ1-1	14	TRBV7-6	few	NA	CASSLAGGATEAFF	TGTGCCAGCAGCTTAGCGGGCGGGGCCACTGAAGCTTTCTTT
TRBJ1-5	8	TRBV10-3	NA	NA	CAIFPWSF	TGTGCCATCTTCCCGTGGAGCTTT
TRBJ1-6	14	TRBV28	NA	NA	CASSLTGMGSPLHF	TGTGCCAGCAGTTTAACAGGGATGGGTTCACCCCTCCACTTT
TRBJ1-5	12	TRBV30	few	NA	CAAKGDNQPQHF	TGTGCCGCAAAAGGTGACAATCAGCCCCAGCATTTT
TRBJ1-5	11	TRBV12-3/TRBV12-4	many	NA	CASSRGQPQHF	TGTGCCAGCAGCCGGGGTCAGCCCCAGCATTTT
TRBJ1-2	13	TRBV9	NA	NA	CASSVAAGFGYTF	TGTGCCAGCAGCGTAGCGGCGGGGTTCGGCTACACCTTC
TRBJ1-2	13	TRBV20-1	NA	NA	CSARDLGNYGYTF	TGCAGTGCTAGAGATCTGGGCAACTATGGCTACACCTTC
TRBJ1-5	18	TRBV19	NA	NA	CASSFPANGGSPNQPQHF	TGTGCCAGTAGTTTCCCGGCAAACGGGGGGAGTCCCAATCAGCCCCAGCATTTT
TRBJ1-5	14	TRBV5-1	NA	NA	CASSPYGEGQPQHF	TGCGCCAGCAGCCCGTACGGGGAGGGTCAGCCCCAGCATTTT
TRBJ1-5	12	TRBV12-3/TRBV12-4	few	NA	CASSGSLGPQHF	TGTGCCAGCTCTGGAAGTTTAGGGCCCCAGCATTTT
TRBJ1-2	14	TRBV2	many	NA	CASSEFVQSHGYTF	TGTGCCAGCAGTGAATTCGTACAGTCTCATGGCTACACCTTC
TRBJ1-2	15	TRBV7-3	NA	NA	CASSLRSRGLDGYTF	TGTGCCAGCAGCTTAAGGTCCCGGGGTCTGGATGGCTACACCTTC
TRBJ2-4	14	TRBV3-1	few	TRBD2	CASSFGTSGNIQYF	TGTGCCAGCAGCTTTGGGACTAGCGGGAACATTCAGTACTTC
TRBJ2-7	15	TRBV28	many	NA	CASIHVVRSSYEQYF	TGTGCCAGCATCCACGTGGTGCGGTCCTCCTACGAGCAGTACTTC
TRBJ2-7	12	TRBV27	NA	NA	CASGSSPHEQYF	TGTGCCAGCGGGAGCTCCCCCCACGAGCAGTACTTC
TRBJ1-3	18	TRBV3-1	NA	NA	CASSQDPPVLLSGNTIYF	TGTGCCAGCAGCCAAGATCCACCCGTCCTACTCTCTGGAAACACCATATATTTT
TRBJ1-4	15	TRBV10-3	few	TRBD1	CAISRDRGKNEKLFF	TGTGCCATCAGTCGTGACAGGGGAAAGAATGAAAAACTGTTTTTT
TRBJ2-7	14	TRBV13	many	NA	CASSSSPIRGEQYF	TGTGCCAGCAGCTCTAGCCCCATCCGAGGTGAGCAGTACTTC
TRBJ1-3	16	TRBV6-1	few	NA	CASSEVRRFSGNTIYF	TGTGCCAGCAGTGAAGTCAGACGTTTCTCTGGAAACACCATATATTTT
TRBJ2-7	16	TRBV5-1	NA	TRBD1	CASSGTGTGSSYEQYF	TGCGCCAGCAGCGGAACCGGGACAGGGAGCTCCTACGAGCAGTACTTC
TRBJ2-7	14	TRBV10-2	few	TRBD2	CASSGSGRVHEQYF	TGCGCCAGCAGTGGATCTGGGAGGGTCCACGAGCAGTACTTC
TRBJ1-1	13	TRBV12-3/TRBV12-4	NA	NA	CASARTWNTEAFF	TGTGCCAGCGCCAGGACATGGAACACTGAAGCTTTCTTT
TRBJ1-2	15	TRBV28	many	NA	CASSRNRPPNYGYTF	TGTGCCAGCAGCAGAAACAGACCCCCTAACTATGGCTACACCTTC